This TCR beta chain was captured in a study of beta chain features in type 1 diabetes. Worth noting for this clone: Its antigen is unidentified.

General observations from the study: Sequencing the cDNA could make cells with high TCR expression show up more than they should.

Expressed TCRB transcripts were sequenced, since all the RNA that had been isolated was reverse transcribed. An average of about 1.01 million reads was obtained from stem cell-like memory T cell samples. The repertoire was sequenced with immunoSEQ multiplex PCR; TCRdb's copy has only in-frame clones and lacks some. The data show more than 85,000 clones, less than 40% seen once. The CDR3 is 12 residues long. Deletions cut 6 bases from V and 0 bases from J, with 3 bases between. Germline V CDR1 and CDR2: ENHRY, SYGVKD. Source material: stem cell memory CD4+ T cells from blood. This receptor was taken from a woman aged 18-29 years in good health. This chain links TRBV10-3 with TRBJ1-3; D unclear. Here the CDR3 reads CAISLSGNTIYF. As DNA, the CDR3 is TGTGCCATCAGCCTCTCTGGAAACACCATATATTTT.